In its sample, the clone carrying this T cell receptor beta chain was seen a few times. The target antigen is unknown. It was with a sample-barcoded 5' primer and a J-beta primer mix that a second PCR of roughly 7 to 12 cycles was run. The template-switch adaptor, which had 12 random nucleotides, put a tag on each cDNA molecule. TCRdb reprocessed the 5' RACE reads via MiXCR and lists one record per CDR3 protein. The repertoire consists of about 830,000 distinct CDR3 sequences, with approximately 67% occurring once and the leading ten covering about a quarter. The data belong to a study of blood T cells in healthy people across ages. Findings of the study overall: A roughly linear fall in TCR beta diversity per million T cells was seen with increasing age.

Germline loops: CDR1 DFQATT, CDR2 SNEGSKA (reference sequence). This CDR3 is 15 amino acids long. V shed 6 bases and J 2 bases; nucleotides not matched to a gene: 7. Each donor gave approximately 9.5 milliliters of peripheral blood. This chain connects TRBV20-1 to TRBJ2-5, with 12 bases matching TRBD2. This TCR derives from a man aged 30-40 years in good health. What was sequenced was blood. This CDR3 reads CSALNLAGGQETQYF. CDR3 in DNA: TGCAGTGCCCTGAACCTAGCGGGGGGGCAAGAGACCCAGTACTTC.